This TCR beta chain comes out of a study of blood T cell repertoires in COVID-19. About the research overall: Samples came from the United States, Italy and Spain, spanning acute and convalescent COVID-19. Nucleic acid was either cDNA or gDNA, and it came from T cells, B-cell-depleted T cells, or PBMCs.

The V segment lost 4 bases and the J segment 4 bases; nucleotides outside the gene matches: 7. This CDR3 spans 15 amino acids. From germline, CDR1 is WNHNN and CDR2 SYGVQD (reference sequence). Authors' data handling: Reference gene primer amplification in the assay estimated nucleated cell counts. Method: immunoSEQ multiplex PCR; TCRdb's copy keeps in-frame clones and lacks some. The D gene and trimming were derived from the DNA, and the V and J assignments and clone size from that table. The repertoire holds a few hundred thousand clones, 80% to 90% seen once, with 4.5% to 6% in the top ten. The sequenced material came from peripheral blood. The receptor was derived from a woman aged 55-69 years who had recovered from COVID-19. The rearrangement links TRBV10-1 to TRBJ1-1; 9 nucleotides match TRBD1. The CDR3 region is CASSAGDRAATEAFF. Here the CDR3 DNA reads TGCGCCAGCAGTGCAGGGGACAGGGCCGCCACTGAAGCTTTCTTT.